This T cell receptor (beta chain) was captured by sequencing in a study of blood T cell repertoires in COVID-19. Germline V lookup: CDR1 SGHVS, CDR2 FQNEAQ. The length of the CDR3 is 15 residues. The J segment lost 5 bases and the V segment lost 5 bases, leaving 7 bases of the junction unmatched. Authors' data handling: Reference gene primer amplification gave estimated nucleated cell counts. Sequencing used immunoSEQ multiplex PCR; TCRdb keeps in-frame clones, though not all of them. The V and J calls and clone size come from that table; D and trimming were worked out from the DNA. Of approximately 150,000 clones listed, approximately 86% are singletons.

The source is a man aged 70 or older with acute or convalescent COVID-19. The chain joins TRBV7-8 to TRBJ2-3, with 10 nucleotides matching TRBD1. The specimen sequenced was peripheral blood. CDR3 nucleotide sequence: TGTGCCAGCAGCGCCGGGACAGGGGCTTTAGATACGCAGTATTTT. This codes for CASSAGTGALDTQYF.